This TCR beta chain is drawn from a study of PD-L1 blockade in urothelial cancer. Across the whole study: Analyses used blood from 3 weeks (second dose) and 6 weeks after treatment start. Median blood clonality was around 0.08, with tens of thousands of unique TCRs.

Noted time point: peripheral blood 6 weeks after treatment start. A spike-in of synthetic TCR analog templates was added to each PCR. Sequenced by immunoSEQ multiplex PCR; TCRdb stores in-frame clones only, minus some. Among about 51,000 clones, about 88% were seen once, and the ten largest hold roughly 2.5%. The germline V and J ends were trimmed by 5 bases and 8 bases, with 21 bases remaining between them. The germline V gene has CDR1 SSHAT and CDR2 FNYEAQ (reference sequence). The CDR3 has 16 amino acids. This TCR was sampled from a man aged 60 to 69 with urothelial cancer. The chain recombines TRBV7-7 with TRBJ1-4, with D perhaps TRBD1 (5 bases). This sample comprised PBMCs, obtained around atezolizumab (anti-PD-L1) treatment. DNA for the CDR3: TGTGCCAGCAGCAGACAGACCCCATCTCTGCTGGAAAAACTGTTTTTT. Amino acids: CASSRQTPSLLEKLFF.